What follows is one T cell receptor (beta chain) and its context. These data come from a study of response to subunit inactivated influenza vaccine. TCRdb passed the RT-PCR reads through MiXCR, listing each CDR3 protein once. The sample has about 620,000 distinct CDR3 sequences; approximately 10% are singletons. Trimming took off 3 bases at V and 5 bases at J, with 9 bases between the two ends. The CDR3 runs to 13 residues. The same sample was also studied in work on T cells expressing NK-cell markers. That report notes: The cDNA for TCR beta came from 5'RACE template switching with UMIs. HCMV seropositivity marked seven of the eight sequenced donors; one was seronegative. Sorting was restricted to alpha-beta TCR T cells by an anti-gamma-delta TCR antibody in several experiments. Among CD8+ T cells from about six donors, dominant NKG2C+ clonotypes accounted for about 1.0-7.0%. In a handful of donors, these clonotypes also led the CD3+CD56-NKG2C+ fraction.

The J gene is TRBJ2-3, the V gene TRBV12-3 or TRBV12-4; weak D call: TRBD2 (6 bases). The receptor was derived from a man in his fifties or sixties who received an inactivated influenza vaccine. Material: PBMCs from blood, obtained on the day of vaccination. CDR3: CASSLPSEDTQYF. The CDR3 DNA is TGTGCCAGCAGTTTGCCTAGCGAAGATACGCAGTATTTT.